Listed below are T cell receptor beta chains from one sample, sequenced in a study of draining lymph node invasion in breast cancer. One entry per CDR3 protein, called by TCRdb with MiXCR from the bulk RNA-seq reads. The top ten clones hold roughly 9.7% of a sample with about 2,900 distinct CDR3 sequences, 65% to 80% of them seen once. The sample comprised sorted memory CD4+ effector T cells from a lymph node. Receptors originate from a female donor with luminal breast cancer. CDR3s include the opening cysteine and the closing phenylalanine or tryptophan. D genes are given only for firm matches. Clone sizes are given selectively: once, few, many, or a class where the clone is expanded.

large	TRBV5-4	TRBJ1-5	NA	CASSSDAGQPQHF	TGTGCCAGCAGCTCAGATGCAGGGCAGCCCCAGCATTTT
few	TRBV19	TRBJ2-7	NA	CASSRSGDPYEQYF	TGTGCCAGTAGTCGATCAGGGGACCCCTACGAGCAGTACTTC
NA	TRBV11-3	TRBJ2-1	NA	CASSLDLQSSYNEQFF	TGTGCCAGCAGCTTAGACCTCCAGAGCTCCTACAATGAGCAGTTCTTC
NA	TRBV5-1	TRBJ1-1	NA	CASSPWGEQGAATEAFF	TGCGCCAGCAGCCCCTGGGGGGAACAGGGTGCGGCCACTGAAGCTTTCTTT
once	TRBV3-1	TRBJ1-2	TRBD1	CASGRGGENGYTF	TGTGCCAGCGGCAGGGGGGGAGAGAATGGCTACACCTTC
NA	TRBV6-5	TRBJ1-6	TRBD1	CASSDRENSPLHF	TGTGCCAGCTCCGACAGGGAAAATTCACCCCTCCACTTT
NA	TRBV7-2	TRBJ1-1	NA	CASSLYREEEAFF	TGTGCCAGCAGCTTATACCGGGAGGAAGAAGCTTTCTTT
NA	TRBV12-3/TRBV12-4	TRBJ2-7	TRBD1	CASLRGQGRYEQYF	TGTGCCAGCCTCCGGGGACAGGGGCGCTACGAGCAGTACTTC
NA	TRBV24-1	TRBJ2-1	NA	CATSESSRGSNEQFF	TGTGCCACCAGTGAGAGTAGCCGGGGTTCCAATGAGCAGTTCTTC
NA	TRBV6-1	TRBJ1-1	NA	CASSAAPGHNTEAFF	TGTGCCAGCAGTGCCGCCCCGGGTCACAACACTGAAGCTTTCTTT
NA	TRBV5-6	TRBJ2-1	NA	CASSLQGGSYNEQFF	TGTGCCAGCAGCCTCCAGGGTGGGTCCTACAATGAGCAGTTCTTC
NA	TRBV3-1	TRBJ2-5	NA	CASSRMGHPGETQYF	TGTGCCAGCAGCCGAATGGGACACCCGGGGGAGACCCAGTACTTC
NA	TRBV4-1	TRBJ1-1	NA	CASSQDPAGVSEAFF	TGCGCCAGCAGCCAAGATCCCGCAGGAGTGAGTGAAGCTTTCTTT
NA	TRBV6-2/TRBV6-3	TRBJ2-1	NA	CASSYSVSGLTYNEQFF	TGTGCCAGCAGTTACTCCGTATCGGGACTTACCTACAATGAGCAGTTCTTC
NA	TRBV5-1	TRBJ2-3	TRBD2	CASGRTSGTDTQYF	TGCGCCAGCGGCCGGACTAGCGGCACAGATACGCAGTATTTT
NA	TRBV27	TRBJ2-5	TRBD1	CASPFQGESYQETQYF	TGTGCCAGTCCGTTCCAGGGGGAAAGTTATCAAGAGACCCAGTACTTC
NA	TRBV12-3/TRBV12-4	TRBJ1-1	NA	CASSFSQGLFGDMRTEAFF	TGTGCCAGCAGTTTTAGTCAGGGGCTCTTTGGGGATATGAGGACTGAAGCTTTCTTT
once	TRBV2	TRBJ2-1	TRBD2	CASRRGTSGGPQFF	TGTGCCAGCAGACGCGGGACTAGCGGGGGCCCGCAGTTCTTC
NA	TRBV6-5	TRBJ1-2	TRBD1	CASSWSIQGAYGYTF	TGTGCCAGCAGTTGGTCTATACAGGGGGCGTATGGCTACACCTTC
NA	TRBV6-2/TRBV6-3	TRBJ1-1	TRBD1	CASSYKTGDLNTEAFF	TGTGCCAGCAGTTACAAGACAGGGGACCTGAACACTGAAGCTTTCTTT
NA	TRBV5-5	TRBJ2-4	NA	CASSPRDGRSVQYF	TGTGCCAGCAGCCCCCGGGATGGTCGAAGCGTTCAGTACTTC
NA	TRBV10-3	TRBJ1-2	TRBD1	CAISELGQGSYTF	TGTGCCATCAGTGAGTTAGGACAGGGGAGCTACACCTTC
NA	TRBV7-8	TRBJ1-6	NA	CASSSRIGRNSPLHF	TGTGCCAGCAGCTCTAGGATAGGGCGAAATTCACCCCTCCACTTT
NA	TRBV7-2	TRBJ2-5	TRBD2	CASSPHAGAQYF	TGTGCCAGCAGCCCCCACGCGGGGGCCCAGTACTTC
once	TRBV30	TRBJ1-5	NA	CAWSVLSSNQPQHF	TGTGCCTGGAGTGTATTAAGTAGCAATCAGCCCCAGCATTTT
NA	TRBV5-6	TRBJ2-1	TRBD1	CASSLGQAVLINEQFF	TGTGCCAGCAGCTTAGGACAGGCGGTGTTGATAAATGAGCAGTTCTTC
NA	TRBV27	TRBJ2-2	NA	CASSPTPIRGGELFF	TGTGCCAGCAGTCCCACCCCAATCAGGGGCGGGGAGCTGTTTTTT
NA	TRBV28	TRBJ1-3	NA	CASSLVGRFSGNTIYF	TGTGCCAGCAGTTTAGTGGGCCGGTTCTCTGGAAACACCATATATTTT
NA	TRBV7-2	TRBJ1-2	NA	CASSGRDGSYGYTF	TGTGCCAGCAGCGGGCGGGACGGTAGCTATGGCTACACCTTC
NA	TRBV20-1	TRBJ2-5	NA	CSAPVGETQYF	TGCAGTGCCCCGGTCGGGGAGACCCAGTACTTC
once	TRBV7-2	TRBJ1-3	NA	CASSLGGSLSGNTIYF	TGTGCCAGCAGCTTGGGGGGGAGCTTAAGCGGAAACACCATATATTTT
few	TRBV12-3/TRBV12-4	TRBJ2-2	NA	CASSSHSNTGELFF	TGTGCCAGCAGTTCCCACTCGAACACCGGGGAGCTGTTTTTT
NA	TRBV29-1	TRBJ2-3	TRBD2	CSVEGLAGDTQYF	TGCAGCGTTGAGGGGCTAGCGGGAGATACGCAGTATTTT
NA	TRBV19	TRBJ1-2	TRBD1	CASRGTGQGSGGYTF	TGTGCCAGCCGCGGGACAGGACAGGGGTCGGGTGGCTACACCTTC
NA	TRBV9	TRBJ1-6	TRBD1	CASSPQTGEGSPLHF	TGTGCCAGCAGCCCTCAGACAGGGGAGGGGTCACCCCTCCACTTT
NA	TRBV20-1	TRBJ1-1	NA	CSARRGFMTEAFF	TGCAGTGCTAGGAGGGGTTTTATGACTGAAGCTTTCTTT